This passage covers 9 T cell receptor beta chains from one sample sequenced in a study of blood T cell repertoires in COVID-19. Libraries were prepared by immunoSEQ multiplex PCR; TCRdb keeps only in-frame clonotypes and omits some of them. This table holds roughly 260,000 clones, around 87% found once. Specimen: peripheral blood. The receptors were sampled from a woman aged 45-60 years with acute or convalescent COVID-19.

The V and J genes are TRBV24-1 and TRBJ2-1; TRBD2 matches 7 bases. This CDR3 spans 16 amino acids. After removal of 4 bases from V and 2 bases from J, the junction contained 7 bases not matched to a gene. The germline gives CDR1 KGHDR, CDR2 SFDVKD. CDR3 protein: CATSEKRGLPYNEQFF. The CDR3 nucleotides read TGTGCCACCAGTGAAAAGCGGGGTTTACCCTACAATGAGCAGTTCTTC.

The DNA of the CDR3 is TGTGCCAGCAGCACGGGGAGCCGGGAACCCCAGCATTTT. This gives the protein CASSTGSREPQHF. The chain recombines TRBV9 with TRBJ1-5; D gene ambiguous. Germline CDR1 is SGDLS and CDR2 is YYNGEE. Trimming removed 4 bases from V and 10 bases from J, with 15 bases in between. This CDR3 spans 13 amino acids.

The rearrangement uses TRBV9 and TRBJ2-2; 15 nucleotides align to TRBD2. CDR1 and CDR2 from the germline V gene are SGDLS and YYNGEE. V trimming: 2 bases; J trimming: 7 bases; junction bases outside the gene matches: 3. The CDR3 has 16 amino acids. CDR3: CASSVGTSGRYGELFF. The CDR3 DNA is TGTGCCAGCAGCGTCGGGACTAGCGGGAGGTACGGGGAGCTGTTTTTT.

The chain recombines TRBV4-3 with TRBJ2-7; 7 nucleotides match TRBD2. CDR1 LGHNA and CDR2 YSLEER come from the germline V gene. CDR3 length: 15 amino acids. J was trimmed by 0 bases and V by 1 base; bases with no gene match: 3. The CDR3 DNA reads TGCGCCAGCAGCCAAGTGGGGGACTACTCCTACGAGCAGTACTTC. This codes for CASSQVGDYSYEQYF.

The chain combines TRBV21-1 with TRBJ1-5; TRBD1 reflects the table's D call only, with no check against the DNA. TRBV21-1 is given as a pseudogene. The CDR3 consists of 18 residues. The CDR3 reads CASSLDRDLVLRNQPQHF. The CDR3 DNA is TGTGCCAGCAGCCTGGACAGGGACCTTGTTTTAAGAAATCAGCCCCAGCATTTT.

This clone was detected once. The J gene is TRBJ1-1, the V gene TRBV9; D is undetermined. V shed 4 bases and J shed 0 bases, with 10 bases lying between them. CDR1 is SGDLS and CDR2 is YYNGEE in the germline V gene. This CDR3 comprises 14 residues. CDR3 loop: CASSPQIMNTEAFF. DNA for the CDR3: TGTGCCAGCAGCCCCCAGATCATGAACACTGAAGCTTTCTTT.

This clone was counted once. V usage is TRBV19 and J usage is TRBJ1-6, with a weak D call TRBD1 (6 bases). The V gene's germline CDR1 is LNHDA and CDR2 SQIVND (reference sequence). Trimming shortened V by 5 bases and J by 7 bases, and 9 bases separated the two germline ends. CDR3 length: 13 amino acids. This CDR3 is CASSWGPNSPLHF. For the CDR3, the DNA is TGTGCCAGTAGTTGGGGGCCGAATTCACCCCTCCACTTT.

CDR3: CASSLTGTEGYTF. CDR3 coding DNA: TGTGCCAGCAGTTTGACAGGGACTGAGGGCTACACCTTC. The rearrangement links TRBV6-5 to TRBJ1-2; 7 nucleotides align to TRBD1. The CDR3 sequence is 13 residues long. Germline CDR1 MNHEY, CDR2 SVGAGI. V trimming: 4 bases; J trimming: 8 bases; junction bases outside the gene matches: 7.

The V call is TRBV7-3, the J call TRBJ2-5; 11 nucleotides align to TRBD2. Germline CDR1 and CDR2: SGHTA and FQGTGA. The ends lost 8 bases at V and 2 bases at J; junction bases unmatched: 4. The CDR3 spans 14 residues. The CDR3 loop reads CASSTSGIQETQYF. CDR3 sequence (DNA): TGTGCCAGCTCGACTAGCGGGATTCAAGAGACCCAGTACTTC.